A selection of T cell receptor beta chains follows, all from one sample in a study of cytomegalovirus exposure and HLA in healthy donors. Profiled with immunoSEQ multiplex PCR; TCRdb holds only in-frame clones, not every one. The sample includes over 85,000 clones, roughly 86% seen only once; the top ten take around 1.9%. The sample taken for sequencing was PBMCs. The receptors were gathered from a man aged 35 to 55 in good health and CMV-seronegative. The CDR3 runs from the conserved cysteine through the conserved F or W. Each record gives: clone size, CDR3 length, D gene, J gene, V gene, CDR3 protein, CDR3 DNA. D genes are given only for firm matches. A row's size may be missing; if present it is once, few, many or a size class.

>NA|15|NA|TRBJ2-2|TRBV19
CASSRGSTNTGELFF
TGTGCCAGTAGTCGCGGTAGTACGAACACCGGGGAGCTGTTTTTT
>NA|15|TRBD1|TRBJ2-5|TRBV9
CASSVGDRVTETQYF
TGTGCCAGCAGCGTAGGGGACAGGGTTACGGAGACCCAGTACTTC
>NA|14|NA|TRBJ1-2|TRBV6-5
CASSYSSREGKDTF
TGTGCCAGCAGTTACTCGAGCAGGGAGGGAAAGGACACCTTC
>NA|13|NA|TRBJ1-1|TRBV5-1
CASSEPGVSEAFF
TGCGCCAGCAGCGAACCAGGGGTATCTGAAGCTTTCTTT
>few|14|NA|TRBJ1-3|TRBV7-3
CASSLSGTGNTIYF
TGTGCCAGCAGCTTATCAGGGACTGGAAACACCATATATTTT
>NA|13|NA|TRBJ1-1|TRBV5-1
CASSSDSYTEAFF
TGCGCCAGCAGTTCCGACAGCTACACTGAAGCTTTCTTT
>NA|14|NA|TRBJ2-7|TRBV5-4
CASSLSANSYEQYF
TGTGCCAGCAGCTTGTCAGCGAACTCCTACGAGCAGTACTTC
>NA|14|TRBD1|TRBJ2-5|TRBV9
CASSVGQGRETQYF
TGTGCCAGCAGCGTAGGACAGGGTAGGGAGACCCAGTACTTC
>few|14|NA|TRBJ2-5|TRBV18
CASSLWASQETQYF
TGTGCCAGCTCACTCTGGGCCAGCCAAGAGACCCAGTACTTC
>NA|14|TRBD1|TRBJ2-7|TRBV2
CATTATGGVGEQYF
TGTGCCACCACGGCGACAGGGGGTGTGGGCGAGCAGTACTTC
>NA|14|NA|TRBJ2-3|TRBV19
CASSESGSTDTQYF
TGTGCCAGTAGTGAGTCGGGAAGCACAGATACGCAGTATTTT
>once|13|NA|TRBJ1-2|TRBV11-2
CASSLPQGFGYTF
TGTGCCAGCAGCTTACCACAGGGTTTTGGCTACACCTTC
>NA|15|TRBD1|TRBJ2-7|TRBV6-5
CASSQPGQNSYEQYF
TGTGCCAGCAGTCAACCGGGACAGAACTCCTACGAGCAGTACTTC
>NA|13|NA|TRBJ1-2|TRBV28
CASSQGTNYGYTF
TGTGCCAGCAGCCAGGGGACTAACTATGGCTACACCTTC
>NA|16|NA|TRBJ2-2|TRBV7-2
CASSLGQAKNTGELFF
TGTGCCAGCAGCTTGGGGCAGGCCAAAAACACCGGGGAGCTGTTTTTT
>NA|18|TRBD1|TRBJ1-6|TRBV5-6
CASSHPGQGLSQGSPLHF
TGTGCCAGCAGTCATCCGGGACAGGGCCTGAGTCAAGGTTCACCCCTCCACTTT
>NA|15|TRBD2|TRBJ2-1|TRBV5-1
CASSPGLAGSNEQFF
TGCGCCAGCAGCCCGGGACTAGCGGGGTCCAATGAGCAGTTCTTC
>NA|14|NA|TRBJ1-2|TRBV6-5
CASSYSLGGRGYTF
TGTGCCAGCAGTTACTCGTTAGGGGGACGAGGCTACACCTTC
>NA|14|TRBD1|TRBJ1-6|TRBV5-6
CASSLRDRGSPLHF
TGTGCCAGCAGCTTGAGGGACAGGGGTTCACCCCTCCACTTT
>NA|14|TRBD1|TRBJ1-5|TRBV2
CASTFGTANQPQHF
TGTGCCAGCACCTTTGGGACAGCTAATCAGCCCCAGCATTTT
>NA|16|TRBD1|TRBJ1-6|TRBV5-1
CASSLAGTENNSPLHF
TGCGCCAGCAGCTTGGCCGGGACAGAAAATAATTCACCCCTCCACTTT
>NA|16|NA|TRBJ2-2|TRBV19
CASSNPRRQPTGELFF
TGTGCCAGTAGTAACCCCCGACGACAACCCACCGGGGAGCTGTTTTTT
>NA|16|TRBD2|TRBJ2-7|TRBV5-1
CASSQGLAGGAYEQYF
TGCGCCAGCAGTCAAGGACTAGCGGGGGGCGCCTACGAGCAGTACTTC
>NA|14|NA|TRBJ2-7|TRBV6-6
CASSSLRQGYEQYF
TGTGCCAGCAGTTCCCTTCGGCAGGGCTACGAGCAGTACTTC
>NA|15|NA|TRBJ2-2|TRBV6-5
CASSRTAANTGELFF
TGTGCCAGCAGTCGGACAGCCGCCAACACCGGGGAGCTGTTTTTT
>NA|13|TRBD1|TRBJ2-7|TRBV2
CASSWDRGNEQYF
TGTGCCAGCAGTTGGGACAGGGGGAACGAGCAGTACTTC
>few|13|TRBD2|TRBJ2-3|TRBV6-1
CASSEVGGGTQYF
TGTGCCAGCAGTGAAGTCGGGGGGGGTACGCAGTATTTT
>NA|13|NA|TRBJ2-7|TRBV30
CAWANLQGGEQYF
TGTGCCTGGGCCAATCTACAGGGTGGCGAGCAGTACTTC
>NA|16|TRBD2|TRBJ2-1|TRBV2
CASSLRPSGSHNEQFF
TGTGCCAGCAGTCTCCGGCCTAGCGGCTCCCACAATGAGCAGTTCTTC
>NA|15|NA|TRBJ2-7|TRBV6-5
CASSYSTDSAYEQYF
TGTGCCAGCAGTTACTCGACGGACTCAGCCTACGAGCAGTACTTC
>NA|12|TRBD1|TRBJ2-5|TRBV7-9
CASSNRDSMEYF
TGTGCCAGCAGCAATCGGGACAGCATGGAGTACTTC
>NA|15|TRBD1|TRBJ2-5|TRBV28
CASSRGGAIRETQYF
TGTGCCAGCAGTCGAGGGGGCGCGATACGAGAGACCCAGTACTTC
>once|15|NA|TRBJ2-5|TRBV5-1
CASSSTSGTRETQYF
TGCGCCAGCAGCTCTACCTCCGGGACAAGAGAGACCCAGTACTTC
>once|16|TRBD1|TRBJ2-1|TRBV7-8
CASSFLDRGSYNEQFF
TGTGCCAGCAGCTTTCTCGACAGGGGATCCTACAATGAGCAGTTCTTC
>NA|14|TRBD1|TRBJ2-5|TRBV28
CASRSGQGGETQYF
TGTGCCAGCAGATCGGGACAGGGAGGCGAGACCCAGTACTTC
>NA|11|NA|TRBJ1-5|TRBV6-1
CASRSDQPQHF
TGTGCCAGCAGGTCAGATCAGCCCCAGCATTTT
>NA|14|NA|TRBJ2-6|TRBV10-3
CAITNSGGANVLTF
TGTGCCATCACGAACAGTGGTGGGGCCAACGTCCTGACTTTC
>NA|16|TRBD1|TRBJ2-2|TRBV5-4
CASSPGAGGNTGELFF
TGTGCCAGCAGCCCCGGGGCAGGGGGCAACACCGGGGAGCTGTTTTTT
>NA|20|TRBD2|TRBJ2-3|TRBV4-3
CASSQGPGTSGGPFTDTQYF
TGCGCCAGCAGCCAAGGGCCCGGGACTAGCGGGGGCCCCTTCACAGATACGCAGTATTTT
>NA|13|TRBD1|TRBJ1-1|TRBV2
CASRGTGNTEAFF
TGTGCCAGCAGAGGGACAGGGAACACTGAAGCTTTCTTT
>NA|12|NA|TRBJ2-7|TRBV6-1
CASGVWSYEQYF
TGTGCCAGCGGTGTTTGGAGCTACGAGCAGTACTTC
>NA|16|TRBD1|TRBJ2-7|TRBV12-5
CASGWRQGRPYFDKYF
TGTGCTAGTGGTTGGAGACAGGGCCGGCCCTACTTTGATAAGTACTTC
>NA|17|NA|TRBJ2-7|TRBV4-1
CASSQDERQLFSYEQYF
TGCGCCAGCAGCCAAGATGAGAGACAGCTCTTCTCCTACGAGCAGTACTTC
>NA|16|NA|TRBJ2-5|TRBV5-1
CASSLVGGSKRETQYF
TGCGCCAGCAGCTTGGTCGGCGGTTCCAAGAGAGAGACCCAGTACTTC
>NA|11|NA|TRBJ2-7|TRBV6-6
CASRLGTQQYF
TGTGCCAGCAGGCTCGGGACTCAGCAGTACTTC
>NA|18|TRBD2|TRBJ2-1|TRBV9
CASSGGGTSGSSYNEQFF
TGTGCCAGCAGCGGAGGGGGAACTAGCGGAAGCTCCTACAATGAGCAGTTCTTC
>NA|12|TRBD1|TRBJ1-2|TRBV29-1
CSVVGQGLSYTF
TGCAGCGTTGTGGGACAGGGGTTAAGCTACACCTTC
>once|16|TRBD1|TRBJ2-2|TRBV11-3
CASSFSGTGGTGELFF
TGTGCCAGCAGCTTTTCCGGGACAGGTGGCACCGGGGAGCTGTTTTTT
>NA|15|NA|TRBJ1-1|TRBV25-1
CASSEIGALNTEAFF
TGTGCCAGCAGTGAAATCGGAGCCTTGAACACTGAAGCTTTCTTT
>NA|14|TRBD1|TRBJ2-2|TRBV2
CASTGQGETGELFF
TGTGCCAGCACTGGACAGGGTGAAACCGGGGAGCTGTTTTTT
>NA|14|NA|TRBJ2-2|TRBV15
CATSRAGVTGELFF
TGTGCCACCAGCAGAGCAGGGGTCACCGGGGAGCTGTTTTTT
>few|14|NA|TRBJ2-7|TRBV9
CASTQGSSPREQYF
TGTGCCAGCACTCAGGGGTCCTCACCTAGAGAGCAGTACTTC
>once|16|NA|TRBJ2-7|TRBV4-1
CASSQSTGRKSYEQYF
TGCGCCAGCAGCCAATCAACAGGGCGAAAGTCCTACGAGCAGTACTTC